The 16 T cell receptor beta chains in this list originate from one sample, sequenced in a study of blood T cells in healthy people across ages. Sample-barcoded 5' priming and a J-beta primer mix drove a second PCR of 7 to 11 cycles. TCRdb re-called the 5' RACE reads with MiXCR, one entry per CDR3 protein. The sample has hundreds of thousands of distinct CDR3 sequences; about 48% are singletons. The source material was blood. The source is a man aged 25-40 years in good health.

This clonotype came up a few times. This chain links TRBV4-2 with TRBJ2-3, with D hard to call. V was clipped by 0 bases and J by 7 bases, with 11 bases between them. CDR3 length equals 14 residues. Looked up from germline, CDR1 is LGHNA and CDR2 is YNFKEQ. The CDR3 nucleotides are TGTGCCAGCAGCCAAGATCAAGCGAGGAATACGCAGTATTTT. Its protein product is CASSQDQARNTQYF.

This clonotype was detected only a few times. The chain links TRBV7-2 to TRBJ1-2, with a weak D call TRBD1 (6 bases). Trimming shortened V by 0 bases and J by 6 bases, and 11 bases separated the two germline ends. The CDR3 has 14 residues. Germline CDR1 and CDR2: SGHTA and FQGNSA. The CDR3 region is CASSLALGADGYTF. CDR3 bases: TGTGCCAGCAGCTTAGCCTTGGGGGCAGATGGCTACACCTTC.

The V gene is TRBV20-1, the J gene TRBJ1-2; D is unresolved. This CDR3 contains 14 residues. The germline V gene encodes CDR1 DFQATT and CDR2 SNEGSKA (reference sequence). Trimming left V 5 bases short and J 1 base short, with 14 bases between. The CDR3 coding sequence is TGCAGTGCTCGTTCGGGTGACAATAACTATGGCTACACCTTC. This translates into CSARSGDNNYGYTF.

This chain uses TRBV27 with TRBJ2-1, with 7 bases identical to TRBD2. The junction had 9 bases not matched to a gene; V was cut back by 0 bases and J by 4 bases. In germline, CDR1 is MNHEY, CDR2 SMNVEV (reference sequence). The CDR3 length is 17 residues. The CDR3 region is CASSLSSLGGDYNEQFF. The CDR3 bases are TGTGCCAGCAGTTTATCGTCCTTGGGGGGGGATTACAATGAGCAGTTCTTC.

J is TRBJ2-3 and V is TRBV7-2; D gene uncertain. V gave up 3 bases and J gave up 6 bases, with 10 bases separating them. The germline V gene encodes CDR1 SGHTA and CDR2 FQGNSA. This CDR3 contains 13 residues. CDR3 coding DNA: TGTGCCAGCAGCTTCCAATCATCCGATACGCAGTATTTT. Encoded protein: CASSFQSSDTQYF. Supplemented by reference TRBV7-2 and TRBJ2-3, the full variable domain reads GAGVSQSPSNKVTEKGKDVELRCDPISGHTALYWYRQSLGQGLEFLIYFQGNSAPDKSGLPSDRFSAERTGGSVSTLTIQRTQQEDSAVYLCASSFQSSDTQYFGPGTRLTVL.

CDR3 in amino acids: CASRDRGLYNEQYF. CDR3 in DNA: TGTGCCAGCAGGGACAGGGGGCTCTACAATGAGCAGTACTTC. The rearrangement joins TRBV6-5 to TRBJ2-1; 11 bases line up with TRBD1. The J call may be incorrect, as the DNA end agrees better with TRBJ2-7. This CDR3 has 14 residues. CDR1 MNHEY and CDR2 SVGAGI come from the germline V gene.

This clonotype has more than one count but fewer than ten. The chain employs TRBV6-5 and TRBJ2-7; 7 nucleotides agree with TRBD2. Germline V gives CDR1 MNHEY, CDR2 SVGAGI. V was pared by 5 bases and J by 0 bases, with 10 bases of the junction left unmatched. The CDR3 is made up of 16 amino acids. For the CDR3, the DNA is TGTGCCAGCAGTCGCTCGTACGGCGGGAGCTCCTACGAGCAGTACTTC. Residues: CASSRSYGGSSYEQYF.

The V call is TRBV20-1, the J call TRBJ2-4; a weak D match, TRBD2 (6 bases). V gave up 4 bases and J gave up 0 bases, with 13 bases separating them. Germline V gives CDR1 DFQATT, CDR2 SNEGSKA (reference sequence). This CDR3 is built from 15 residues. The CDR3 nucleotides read TGCAGTGCTACATCGGGACTCGGAGCCAAAAACATTCAGTACTTC. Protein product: CSATSGLGAKNIQYF.

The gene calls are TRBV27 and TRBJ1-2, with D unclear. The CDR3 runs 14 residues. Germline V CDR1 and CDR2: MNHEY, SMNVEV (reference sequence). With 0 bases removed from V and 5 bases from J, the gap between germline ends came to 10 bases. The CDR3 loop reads CASSLSSQVYGYTF. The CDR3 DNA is TGTGCCAGCAGTTTATCGAGTCAGGTTTATGGCTACACCTTC.

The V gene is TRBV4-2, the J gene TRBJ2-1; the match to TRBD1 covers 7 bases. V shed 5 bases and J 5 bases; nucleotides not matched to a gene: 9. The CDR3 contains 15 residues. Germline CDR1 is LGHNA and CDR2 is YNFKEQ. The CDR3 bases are TGTGCCAGCAGCGCCCAACAGGGGTCTAACAATGAGCAGTTCTTC. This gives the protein CASSAQQGSNNEQFF.

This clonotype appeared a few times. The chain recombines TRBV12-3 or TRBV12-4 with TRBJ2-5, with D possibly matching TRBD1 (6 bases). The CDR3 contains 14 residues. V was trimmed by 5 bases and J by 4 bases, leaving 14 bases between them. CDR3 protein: CASSPFTGIETQYF. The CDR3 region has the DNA TGTGCCAGCAGTCCCTTTACAGGGATAGAGACCCAGTACTTC.

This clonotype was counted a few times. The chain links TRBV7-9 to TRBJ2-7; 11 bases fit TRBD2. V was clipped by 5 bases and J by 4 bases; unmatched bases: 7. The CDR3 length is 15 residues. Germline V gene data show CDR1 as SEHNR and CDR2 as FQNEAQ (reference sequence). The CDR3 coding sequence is TGTGCCAGCAGCCAACTAGCGGGGGTCGGGTACGAGCAGTACTTC. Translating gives CASSQLAGVGYEQYF. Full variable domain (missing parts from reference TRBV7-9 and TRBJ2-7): DTGVSQNPRHKITKRGQNVTFRCDPISEHNRLYWYRQTLGQGPEFLTYFQNEAQLEKSRLLSDRFSAERPKGSFSTLEIQRTEQGDSAMYLCASSQLAGVGYEQYFGPGTRLTVT.

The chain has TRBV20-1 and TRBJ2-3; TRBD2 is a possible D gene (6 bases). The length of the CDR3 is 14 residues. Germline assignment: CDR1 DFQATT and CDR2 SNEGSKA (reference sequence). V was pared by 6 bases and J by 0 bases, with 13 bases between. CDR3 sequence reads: CSALEGSSTDTQYF. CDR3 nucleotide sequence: TGCAGTGCCCTGGAGGGGTCTAGCACAGATACGCAGTATTTT.

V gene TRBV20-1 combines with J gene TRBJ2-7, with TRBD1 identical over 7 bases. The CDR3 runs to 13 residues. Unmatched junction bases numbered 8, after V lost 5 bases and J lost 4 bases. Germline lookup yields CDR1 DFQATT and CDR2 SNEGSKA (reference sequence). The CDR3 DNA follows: TGCAGTGCTCTGGGACAGCGTGGATACGAGCAGTACTTC. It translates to CSALGQRGYEQYF.

The chain's CDR3 is CASSRDRGHSYEQYF. Here the CDR3 DNA reads TGTGCCAGCAGCCGCGACAGGGGGCATAGCTACGAGCAGTACTTC. The chain carries TRBV7-2 and TRBJ2-7; 10 nucleotides agree with TRBD1. With V trimmed by 5 bases and J by 3 bases, 7 bases remained unmatched. Germline-derived CDR1 and CDR2 are SGHTA and FQGNSA. This CDR3 is built from 15 residues.

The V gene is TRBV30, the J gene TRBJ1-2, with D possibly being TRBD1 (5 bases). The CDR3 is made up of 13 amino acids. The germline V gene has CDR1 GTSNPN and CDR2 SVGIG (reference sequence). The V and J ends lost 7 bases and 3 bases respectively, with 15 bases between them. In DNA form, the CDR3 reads TGTGCCTTGTGGCAGGGAGGGGACTATGGCTACACCTTC. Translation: CALWQGGDYGYTF. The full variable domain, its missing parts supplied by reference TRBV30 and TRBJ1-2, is SQTIHQWPATLVQPVGSPLSLECTVEGTSNPNLYWYRQAAGRGLQLLFYSVGIGQISSEVPQNLSASRPQDRQFILSSKKLLLSDSGFYLCALWQGGDYGYTFGSGTRLTVV.